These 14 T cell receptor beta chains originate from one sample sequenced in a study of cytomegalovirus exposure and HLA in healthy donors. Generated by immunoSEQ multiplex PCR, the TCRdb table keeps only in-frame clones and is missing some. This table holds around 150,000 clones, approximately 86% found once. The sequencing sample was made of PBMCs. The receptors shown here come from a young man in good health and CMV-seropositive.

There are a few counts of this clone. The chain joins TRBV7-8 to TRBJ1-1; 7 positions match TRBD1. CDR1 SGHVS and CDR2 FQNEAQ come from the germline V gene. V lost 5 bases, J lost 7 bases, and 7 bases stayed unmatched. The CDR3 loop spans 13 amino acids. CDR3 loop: CASSPGTASEAFF. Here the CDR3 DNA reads TGTGCCAGCAGCCCGGGGACAGCAAGTGAAGCTTTCTTT.

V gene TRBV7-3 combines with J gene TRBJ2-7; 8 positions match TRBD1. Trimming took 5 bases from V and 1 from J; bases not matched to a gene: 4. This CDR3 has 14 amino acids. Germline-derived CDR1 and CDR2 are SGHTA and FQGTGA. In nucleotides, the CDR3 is TGTGCCAGCAGCCCGGGACAGGTTTCCTACGAGCAGTACTTC. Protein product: CASSPGQVSYEQYF.

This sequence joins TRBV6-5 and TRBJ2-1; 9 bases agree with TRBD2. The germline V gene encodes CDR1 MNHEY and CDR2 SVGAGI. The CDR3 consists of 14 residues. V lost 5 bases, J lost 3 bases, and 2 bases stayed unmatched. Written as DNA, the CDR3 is TGTGCCAGCAGTCCGCGGGAGGGCTACAATGAGCAGTTCTTC. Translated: CASSPREGYNEQFF.

CDR3 sequence: CASRGGQGTIETQYF. The CDR3 DNA sequence: TGCGCCAGCAGGGGAGGACAGGGCACAATAGAGACCCAGTACTTC. This rearrangement joins TRBV5-1 to TRBJ2-5; 8 bases are a match to TRBD1. The CDR3 length is 15 residues. The ends lost 5 bases at V and 4 bases at J; junction bases unmatched: 10. Germline V gene sequence: CDR1 SGHRS, CDR2 YFSETQ. The variable domain in full, completed from reference TRBV5-1 and TRBJ2-5, reads KAGVTQTPRYLIKTRGQQVTLSCSPISGHRSVSWYQQTPGQGLQFLFEYFSETQRNKGNFPGRFSGRQFSNSRSEMNVSTLELGDSALYLCASRGGQGTIETQYFGPGTRLLVL.

CDR3 in amino acids: CASSPGLAGGETQYF. In DNA, the CDR3 is TGCGCCAGCAGCCCCGGACTAGCGGGGGGAGAGACCCAGTACTTC. The gene calls are TRBV5-1 and TRBJ2-5; 14 bases are a match to TRBD2. The CDR3 contains 15 residues. V gave up 4 bases and J gave up 4 bases; unmatched junction bases: 3. Germline values: CDR1 SGHRS, CDR2 YFSETQ.

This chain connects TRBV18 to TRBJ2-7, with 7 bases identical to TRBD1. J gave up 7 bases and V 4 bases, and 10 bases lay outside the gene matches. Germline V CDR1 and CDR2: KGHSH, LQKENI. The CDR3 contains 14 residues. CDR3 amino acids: CASSHRGELGEQYF. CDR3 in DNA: TGTGCCAGCTCACACAGGGGAGAACTAGGAGAGCAGTACTTC.

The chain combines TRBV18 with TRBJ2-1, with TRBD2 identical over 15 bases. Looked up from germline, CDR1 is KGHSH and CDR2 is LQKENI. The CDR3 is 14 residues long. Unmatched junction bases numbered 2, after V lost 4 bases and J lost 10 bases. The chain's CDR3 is CASSLGTSGGEQFF. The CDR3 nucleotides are TGTGCCAGCTCACTCGGGACTAGCGGGGGGGAGCAGTTCTTC. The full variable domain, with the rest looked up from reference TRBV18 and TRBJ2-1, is NAGVMQNPRHLVRRRGQEARLRCSPMKGHSHVYWYRQLPEEGLKFMVYLQKENIIDESGMPKERFSAEFPKEGPSILRIQQVVRGDSAAYFCASSLGTSGGEQFFGPGTRLTVL.

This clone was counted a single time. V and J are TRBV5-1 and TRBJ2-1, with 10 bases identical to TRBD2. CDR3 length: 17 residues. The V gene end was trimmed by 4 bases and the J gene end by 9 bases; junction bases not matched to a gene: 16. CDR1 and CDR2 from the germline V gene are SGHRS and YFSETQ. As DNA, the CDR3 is TGCGCCAGCAGCGCTCGATTAAGCGGGGGGGCCACGGGTGAGCAGTTCTTC. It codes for CASSARLSGGATGEQFF.

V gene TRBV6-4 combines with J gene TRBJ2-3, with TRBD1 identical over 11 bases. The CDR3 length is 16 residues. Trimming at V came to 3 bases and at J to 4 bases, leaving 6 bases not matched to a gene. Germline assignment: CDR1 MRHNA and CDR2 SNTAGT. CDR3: CASSDSPGQGADTQYF. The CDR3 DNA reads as TGTGCCAGCAGTGATTCCCCGGGACAGGGGGCAGATACGCAGTATTTT.

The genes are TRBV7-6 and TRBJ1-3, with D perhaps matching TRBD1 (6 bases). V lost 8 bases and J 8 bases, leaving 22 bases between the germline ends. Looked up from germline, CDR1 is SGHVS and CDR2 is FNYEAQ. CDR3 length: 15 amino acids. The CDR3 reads CASSSELGAQDTIYF. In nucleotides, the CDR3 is TGTGCCAGCTCCTCGGAGCTGGGGGCGCAGGACACCATATATTTT.

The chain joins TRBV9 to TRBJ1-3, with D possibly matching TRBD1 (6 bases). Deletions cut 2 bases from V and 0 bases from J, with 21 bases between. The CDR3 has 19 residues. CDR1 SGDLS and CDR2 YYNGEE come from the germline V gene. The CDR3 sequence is CASSVFSPEGGSSGNTIYF. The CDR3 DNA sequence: TGTGCCAGCAGCGTTTTTTCCCCGGAGGGGGGGAGCTCTGGAAACACCATATATTTT.

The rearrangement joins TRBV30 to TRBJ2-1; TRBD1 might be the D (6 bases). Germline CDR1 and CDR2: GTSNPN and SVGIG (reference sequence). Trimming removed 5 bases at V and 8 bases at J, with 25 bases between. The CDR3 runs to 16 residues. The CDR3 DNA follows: TGTGCCTGGCTAGAGGGACCGAACGTCCCAGGGGATGAGCAGTTCTTC. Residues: CAWLEGPNVPGDEQFF.

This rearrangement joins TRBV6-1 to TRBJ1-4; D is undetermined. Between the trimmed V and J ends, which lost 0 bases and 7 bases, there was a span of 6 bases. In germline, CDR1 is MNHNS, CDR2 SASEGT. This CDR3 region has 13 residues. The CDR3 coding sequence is TGTGCCAGCAGTGAAGCCGGGTTTGAAAAACTGTTTTTT. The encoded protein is CASSEAGFEKLFF.

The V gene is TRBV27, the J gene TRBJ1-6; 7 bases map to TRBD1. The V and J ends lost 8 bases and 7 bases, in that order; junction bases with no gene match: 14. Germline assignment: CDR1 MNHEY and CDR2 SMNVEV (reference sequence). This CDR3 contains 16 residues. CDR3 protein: CASGQDRRPSNSPLHF. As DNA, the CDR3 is TGTGCCAGCGGACAGGACAGACGGCCGTCGAATTCACCCCTCCACTTT.